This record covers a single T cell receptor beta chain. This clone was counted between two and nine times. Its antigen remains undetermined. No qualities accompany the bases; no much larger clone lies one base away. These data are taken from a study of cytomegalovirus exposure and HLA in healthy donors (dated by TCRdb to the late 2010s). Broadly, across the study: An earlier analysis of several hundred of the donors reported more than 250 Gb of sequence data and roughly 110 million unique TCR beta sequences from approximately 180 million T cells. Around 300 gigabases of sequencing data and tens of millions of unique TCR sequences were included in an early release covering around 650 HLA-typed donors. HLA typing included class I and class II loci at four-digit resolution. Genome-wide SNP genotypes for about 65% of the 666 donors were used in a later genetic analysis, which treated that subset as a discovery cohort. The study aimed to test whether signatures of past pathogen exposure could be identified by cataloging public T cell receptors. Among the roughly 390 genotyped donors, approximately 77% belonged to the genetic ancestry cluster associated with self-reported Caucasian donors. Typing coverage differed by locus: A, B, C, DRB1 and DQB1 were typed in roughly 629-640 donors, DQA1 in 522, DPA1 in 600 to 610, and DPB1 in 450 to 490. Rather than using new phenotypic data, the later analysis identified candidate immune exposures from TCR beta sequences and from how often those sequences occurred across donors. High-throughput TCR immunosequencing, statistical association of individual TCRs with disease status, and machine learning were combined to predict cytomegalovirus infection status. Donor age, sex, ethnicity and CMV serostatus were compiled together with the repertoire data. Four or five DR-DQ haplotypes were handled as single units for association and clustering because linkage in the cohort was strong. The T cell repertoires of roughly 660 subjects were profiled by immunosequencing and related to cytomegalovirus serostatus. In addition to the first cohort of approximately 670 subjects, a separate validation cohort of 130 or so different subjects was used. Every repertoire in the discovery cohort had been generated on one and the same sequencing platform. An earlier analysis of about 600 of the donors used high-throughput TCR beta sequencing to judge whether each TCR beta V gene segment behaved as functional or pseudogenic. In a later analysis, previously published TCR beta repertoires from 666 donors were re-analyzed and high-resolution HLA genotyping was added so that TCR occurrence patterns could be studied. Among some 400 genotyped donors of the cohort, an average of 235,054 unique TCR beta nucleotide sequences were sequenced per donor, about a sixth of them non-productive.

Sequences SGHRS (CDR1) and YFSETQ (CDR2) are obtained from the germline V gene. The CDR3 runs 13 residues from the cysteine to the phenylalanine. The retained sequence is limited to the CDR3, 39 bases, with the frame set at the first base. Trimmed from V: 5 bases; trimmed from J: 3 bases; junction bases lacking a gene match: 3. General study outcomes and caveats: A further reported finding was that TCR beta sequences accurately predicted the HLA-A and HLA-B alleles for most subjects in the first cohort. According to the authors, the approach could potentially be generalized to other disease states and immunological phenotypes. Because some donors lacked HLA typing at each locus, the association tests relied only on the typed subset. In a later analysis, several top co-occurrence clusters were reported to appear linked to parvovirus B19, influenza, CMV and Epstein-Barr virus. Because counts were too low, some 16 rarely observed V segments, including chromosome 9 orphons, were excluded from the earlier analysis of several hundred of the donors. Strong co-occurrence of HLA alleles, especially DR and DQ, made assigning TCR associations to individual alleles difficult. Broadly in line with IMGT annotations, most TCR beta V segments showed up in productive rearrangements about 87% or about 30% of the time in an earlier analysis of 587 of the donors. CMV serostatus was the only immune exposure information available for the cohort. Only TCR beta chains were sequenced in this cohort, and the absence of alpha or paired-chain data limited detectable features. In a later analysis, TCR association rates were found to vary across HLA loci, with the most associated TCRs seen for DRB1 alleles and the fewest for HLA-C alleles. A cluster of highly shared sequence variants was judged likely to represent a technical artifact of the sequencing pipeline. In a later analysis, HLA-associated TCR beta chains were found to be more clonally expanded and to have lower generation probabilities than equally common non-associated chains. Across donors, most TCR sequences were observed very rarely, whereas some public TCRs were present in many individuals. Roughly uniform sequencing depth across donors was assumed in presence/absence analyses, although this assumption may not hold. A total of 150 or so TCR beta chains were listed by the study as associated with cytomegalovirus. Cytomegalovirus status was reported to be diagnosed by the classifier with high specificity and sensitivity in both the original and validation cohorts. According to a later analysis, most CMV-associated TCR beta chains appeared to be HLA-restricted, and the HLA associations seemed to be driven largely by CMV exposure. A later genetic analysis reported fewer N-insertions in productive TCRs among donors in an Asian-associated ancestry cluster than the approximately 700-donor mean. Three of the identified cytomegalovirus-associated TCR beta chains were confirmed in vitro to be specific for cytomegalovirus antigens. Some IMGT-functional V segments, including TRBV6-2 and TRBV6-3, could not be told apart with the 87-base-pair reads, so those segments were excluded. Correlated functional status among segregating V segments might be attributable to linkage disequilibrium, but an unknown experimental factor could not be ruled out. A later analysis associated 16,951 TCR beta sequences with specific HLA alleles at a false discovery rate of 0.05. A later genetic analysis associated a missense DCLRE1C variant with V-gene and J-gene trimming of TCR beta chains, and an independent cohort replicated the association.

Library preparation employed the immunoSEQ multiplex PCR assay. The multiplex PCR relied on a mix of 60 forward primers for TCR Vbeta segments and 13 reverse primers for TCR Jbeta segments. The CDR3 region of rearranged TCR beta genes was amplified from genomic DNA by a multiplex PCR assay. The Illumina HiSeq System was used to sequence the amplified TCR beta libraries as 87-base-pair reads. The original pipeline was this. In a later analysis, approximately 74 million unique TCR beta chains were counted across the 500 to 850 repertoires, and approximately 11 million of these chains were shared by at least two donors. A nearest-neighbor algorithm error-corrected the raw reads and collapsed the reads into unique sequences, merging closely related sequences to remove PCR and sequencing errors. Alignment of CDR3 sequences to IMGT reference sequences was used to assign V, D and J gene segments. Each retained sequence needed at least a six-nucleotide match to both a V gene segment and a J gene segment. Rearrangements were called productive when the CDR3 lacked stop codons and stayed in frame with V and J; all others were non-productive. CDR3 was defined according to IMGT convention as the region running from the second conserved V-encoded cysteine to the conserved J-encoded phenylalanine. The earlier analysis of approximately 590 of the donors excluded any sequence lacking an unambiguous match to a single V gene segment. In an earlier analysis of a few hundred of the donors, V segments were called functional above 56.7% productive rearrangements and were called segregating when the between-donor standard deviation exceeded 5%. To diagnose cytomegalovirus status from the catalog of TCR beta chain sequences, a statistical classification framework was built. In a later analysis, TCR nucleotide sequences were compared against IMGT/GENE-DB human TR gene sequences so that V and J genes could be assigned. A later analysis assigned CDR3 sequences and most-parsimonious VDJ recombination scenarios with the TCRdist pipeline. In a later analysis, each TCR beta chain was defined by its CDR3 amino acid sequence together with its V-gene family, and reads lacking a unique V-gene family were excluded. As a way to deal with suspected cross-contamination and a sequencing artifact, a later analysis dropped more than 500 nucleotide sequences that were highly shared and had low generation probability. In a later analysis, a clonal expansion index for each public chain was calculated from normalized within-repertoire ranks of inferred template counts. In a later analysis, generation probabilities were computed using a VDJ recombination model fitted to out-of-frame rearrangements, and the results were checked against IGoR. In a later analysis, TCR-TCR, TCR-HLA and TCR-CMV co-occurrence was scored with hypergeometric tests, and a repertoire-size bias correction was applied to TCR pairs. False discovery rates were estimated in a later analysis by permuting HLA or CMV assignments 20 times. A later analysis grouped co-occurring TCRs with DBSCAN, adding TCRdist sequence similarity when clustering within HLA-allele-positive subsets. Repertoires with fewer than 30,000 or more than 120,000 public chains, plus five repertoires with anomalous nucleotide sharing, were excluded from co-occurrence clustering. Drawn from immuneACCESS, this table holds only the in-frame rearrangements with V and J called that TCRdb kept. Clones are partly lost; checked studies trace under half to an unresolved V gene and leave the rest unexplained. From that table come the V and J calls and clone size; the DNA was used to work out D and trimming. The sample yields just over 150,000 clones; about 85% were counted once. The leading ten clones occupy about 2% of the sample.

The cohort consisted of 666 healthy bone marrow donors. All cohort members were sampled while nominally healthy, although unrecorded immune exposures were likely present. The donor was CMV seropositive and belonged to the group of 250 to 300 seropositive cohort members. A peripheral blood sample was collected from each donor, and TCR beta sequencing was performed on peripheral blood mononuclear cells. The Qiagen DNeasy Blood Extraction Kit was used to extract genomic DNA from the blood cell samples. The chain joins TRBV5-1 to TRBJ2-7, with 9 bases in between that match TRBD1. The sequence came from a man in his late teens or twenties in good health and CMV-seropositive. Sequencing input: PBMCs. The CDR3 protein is CASRPGQGYEQYF. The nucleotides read TGCGCCAGCAGACCGGGACAGGGCTACGAGCAGTACTTC. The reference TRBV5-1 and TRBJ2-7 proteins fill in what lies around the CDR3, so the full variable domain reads KAGVTQTPRYLIKTRGQQVTLSCSPISGHRSVSWYQQTPGQGLQFLFEYFSETQRNKGNFPGRFSGRQFSNSRSEMNVSTLELGDSALYLCASRPGQGYEQYFGPGTRLTVT.